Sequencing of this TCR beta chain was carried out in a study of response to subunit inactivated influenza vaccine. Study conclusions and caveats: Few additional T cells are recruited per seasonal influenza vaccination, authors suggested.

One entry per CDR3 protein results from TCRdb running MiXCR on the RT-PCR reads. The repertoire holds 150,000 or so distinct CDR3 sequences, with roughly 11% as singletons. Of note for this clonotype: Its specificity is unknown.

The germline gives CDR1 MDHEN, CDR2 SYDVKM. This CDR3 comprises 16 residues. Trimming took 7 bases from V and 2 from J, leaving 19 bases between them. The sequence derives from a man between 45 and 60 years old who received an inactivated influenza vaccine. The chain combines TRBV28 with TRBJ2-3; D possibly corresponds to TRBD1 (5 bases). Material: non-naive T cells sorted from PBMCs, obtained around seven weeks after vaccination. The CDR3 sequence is CASTEDRTQLTDTQYF. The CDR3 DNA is TGTGCCAGCACCGAAGATCGGACACAACTCACAGATACGCAGTATTTT.